Listed below are T cell receptor beta chains from one sample, sequenced in a study of T cell responses to AZD1222 COVID-19 vaccine. TCRdb keeps only in-frame clones here, not all; method: immunoSEQ multiplex PCR. The sample shows 150,000 to 200,000 clones, roughly 94% of them seen only once. Specimen: peripheral blood, collected 28 days after the second AZD1222 dose. The origin of the receptors is an adult who received the AZD1222 COVID-19 vaccine. Each CDR3 is given with its conserved first and last residue. The order of the fields is CDR3 protein, CDR3 DNA, clone size, J gene, D gene, V gene. D genes are given only for firm matches. A row's size may be missing; if present it is once, few, many or a size class.

cdr3_aa: CSDGTSGGNEQFF
cdr3_nt: TGCAGCGACGGGACTAGCGGGGGGAATGAGCAGTTCTTC
clone_size: .
j_call: TRBJ2-1
d_call: TRBD2
v_call: TRBV29-1

cdr3_aa: CASSPRGLYNEQFF
cdr3_nt: TGCGCCAGCAGCCCCCGCGGGCTCTACAATGAGCAGTTCTTC
clone_size: .
j_call: TRBJ2-1
d_call: .
v_call: TRBV5-1

cdr3_aa: CASSLALKGQANEQFF
cdr3_nt: TGTGCCAGCAGCTTAGCGCTAAAGGGACAAGCCAATGAGCAGTTCTTC
clone_size: .
j_call: TRBJ2-1
d_call: .
v_call: TRBV7-4

cdr3_aa: CASSLGGSYEQYF
cdr3_nt: TGTGCCAGCAGTTTAGGGGGTTCCTACGAGCAGTACTTC
clone_size: .
j_call: TRBJ2-7
d_call: .
v_call: TRBV12-3/TRBV12-4

cdr3_aa: CASSPIIDSSYNSPLHF
cdr3_nt: TGTGCCAGCAGCCCAATCATCGATAGCTCCTATAATTCACCCCTCCACTTT
clone_size: .
j_call: TRBJ1-6
d_call: .
v_call: TRBV5-5

cdr3_aa: CASSPNTGDYGYTF
cdr3_nt: TGTGCCAGCTCACCAAACACAGGGGACTATGGCTACACCTTC
clone_size: .
j_call: TRBJ1-2
d_call: TRBD1
v_call: TRBV18

cdr3_aa: CASSSPQGAQETQYF
cdr3_nt: TGTGCCAGCAGCTCCCCTCAGGGCGCCCAAGAGACCCAGTACTTC
clone_size: .
j_call: TRBJ2-5
d_call: .
v_call: TRBV7-9

cdr3_aa: CASSQGNSARAFF
cdr3_nt: TGTGCCAGCAGCCAAGGAAATTCGGCGCGGGCTTTCTTT
clone_size: .
j_call: TRBJ1-1
d_call: .
v_call: TRBV3-1/TRBV3-2

cdr3_aa: CASSPGQITQYF
cdr3_nt: TGTGCCAGCAGCCCAGGACAAATTACGCAGTATTTT
clone_size: .
j_call: TRBJ2-3
d_call: .
v_call: TRBV7-2

cdr3_aa: CASSPGANTGELFF
cdr3_nt: TGCGCCAGCAGCCCGGGAGCGAACACCGGGGAGCTGTTTTTT
clone_size: once
j_call: TRBJ2-2
d_call: .
v_call: TRBV4-1

cdr3_aa: CSAISGDTQYF
cdr3_nt: TGCAGTGCTATTTCCGGAGATACGCAGTATTTT
clone_size: once
j_call: TRBJ2-3
d_call: .
v_call: TRBV20-1

cdr3_aa: CASSKQGPGTEAFF
cdr3_nt: TGTGCCAGTAGTAAACAGGGCCCGGGCACTGAAGCTTTCTTT
clone_size: .
j_call: TRBJ1-1
d_call: .
v_call: TRBV19

cdr3_aa: CASRLRQGMDQPQHF
cdr3_nt: TGTGCCAGCAGATTGAGACAGGGAATGGATCAGCCCCAGCATTTT
clone_size: .
j_call: TRBJ1-5
d_call: TRBD1
v_call: TRBV6-5

cdr3_aa: CASSSRRWGGGAEKLFF
cdr3_nt: TGTGCCAGCAGCTCCCGACGGTGGGGAGGGGGTGCTGAAAAACTGTTTTTT
clone_size: .
j_call: TRBJ1-4
d_call: .
v_call: TRBV7-9

cdr3_aa: CASSLEGGEKEQYF
cdr3_nt: TGTGCCAGCAGCTTAGAGGGGGGAGAGAAAGAGCAGTACTTC
clone_size: .
j_call: TRBJ2-7
d_call: .
v_call: TRBV7-2

cdr3_aa: CASSQGSGAQETQYF
cdr3_nt: TGTGCCAGCAGCCAAGGCAGCGGGGCCCAAGAGACCCAGTACTTC
clone_size: .
j_call: TRBJ2-5
d_call: TRBD2
v_call: TRBV4-2

cdr3_aa: CATSSETGTHNEQFF
cdr3_nt: TGTGCCACCAGCAGCGAGACAGGGACACACAATGAGCAGTTCTTC
clone_size: few
j_call: TRBJ2-1
d_call: TRBD1
v_call: TRBV15

cdr3_aa: CASSLSFPASGAGELFF
cdr3_nt: TGTGCCAGCAGCTTATCTTTCCCCGCTAGCGGGGCCGGGGAGCTGTTTTTT
clone_size: .
j_call: TRBJ2-2
d_call: TRBD2
v_call: TRBV11-2

cdr3_aa: CASSSRVSESSGNTIYF
cdr3_nt: TGTGCCAGCAGCTCAAGGGTCAGTGAGAGCTCTGGAAACACCATATATTTT
clone_size: .
j_call: TRBJ1-3
d_call: .
v_call: TRBV7-8

cdr3_aa: CASSLGPNEKLFF
cdr3_nt: TGTGCCAGCTCTCTCGGTCCTAATGAAAAACTGTTTTTT
clone_size: .
j_call: TRBJ1-4
d_call: .
v_call: TRBV6-5

cdr3_aa: CASRSGQGYGYTF
cdr3_nt: TGTGCCAGCAGATCGGGACAGGGCTATGGCTACACCTTC
clone_size: .
j_call: TRBJ1-2
d_call: TRBD1
v_call: TRBV7-2

cdr3_aa: CASSLSPTGSLETQYF
cdr3_nt: TGTGCCAGCAGCCTCAGCCCGACAGGGAGTTTAGAGACCCAGTACTTC
clone_size: .
j_call: TRBJ2-5
d_call: TRBD1
v_call: TRBV11-2

cdr3_aa: CASSLYRNTEAFF
cdr3_nt: TGTGCCAGCAGCTTATATAGAAACACTGAAGCTTTCTTT
clone_size: once
j_call: TRBJ1-1
d_call: .
v_call: TRBV7-9

cdr3_aa: CASSWGTGDQPQHF
cdr3_nt: TGTGCCAGCAGTTGGGGCACGGGTGATCAGCCCCAGCATTTT
clone_size: .
j_call: TRBJ1-5
d_call: .
v_call: TRBV6-5

cdr3_aa: CASSLAPLPLNTEAFF
cdr3_nt: TGTGCCAGCAGCTTAGCCCCCCTTCCTCTGAACACTGAAGCTTTCTTT
clone_size: .
j_call: TRBJ1-1
d_call: .
v_call: TRBV7-6

cdr3_aa: CASSRGTGVDTQYF
cdr3_nt: TGTGCCAGTAGTAGAGGGACAGGGGTGGATACGCAGTATTTT
clone_size: .
j_call: TRBJ2-3
d_call: TRBD1
v_call: TRBV19